Listed here are 4 T cell receptor beta chains from one sample, sequenced in a study of blood T cell repertoires in COVID-19 (dated by TCRdb to 2018 to 2020). Library preparation used the immunoSEQ multiplex PCR assay. TCRdb provides this immuneACCESS table in a form limited to in-frame rearrangements. Some clones are lacking; in checked studies, under half of them reflect an unresolved V gene, and why the rest are absent is not known. The sample table contains fewer than 400,000 clones; only one count was recorded for approximately 92% of them. The ten biggest clones cover less than 20% of the sample. Sequenced: PBMCs or T cells enriched from blood (not recorded which). Every receptor here comes from a woman under 40 who had recovered from COVID-19.

This clone was found once. The chain combines TRBV12-3 or TRBV12-4 with TRBJ2-4; tentatively, D is TRBD2 (6 bases). V dropped 5 bases and J dropped 9 bases, with 11 bases sitting between them. The CDR3 loop spans 12 amino acids. This chain's CDR3 is CASSPGLGIQYF. The CDR3 nucleotides read TGTGCCAGCAGTCCGGGACTCGGCATTCAGTACTTC.

This clone was observed once. This chain connects TRBV10-3 to TRBJ1-3; D gene uncertain. The CDR3 loop spans 15 amino acids. Germline CDR1 reads ENHRY; CDR2 reads SYGVKD. The V and J ends lost 0 bases and 4 bases respectively, with 10 bases between them. CDR3 sequence (DNA): TGTGCCATCAGTGAGTCGGCGGCGAGGGGAAACACCATATATTTT. It is translated as CAISESAARGNTIYF.

This rearrangement joins TRBV7-2 to TRBJ2-2; D possibly corresponds to TRBD2 (5 bases). Trimming pared 1 base from V and 9 bases from J, leaving 12 bases between. The CDR3 sequence is 14 residues long. Germline V gene lookup returns CDR1 SGHTA and CDR2 FQGNSA. The CDR3 coding sequence is TGTGCCAGCAGCTTAGAGAGGGCCGTCCGGGAGCTGTTTTTT. Translating gives CASSLERAVRELFF.

This chain uses TRBV4-3 with TRBJ2-1; TRBD2 agrees at 11 bases. The CDR3 sequence is 16 residues long. J was trimmed by 7 bases and V by 1 base; bases with no gene match: 6. Germline loops: CDR1 LGHNA, CDR2 YSLEER. The CDR3 sequence: CASSQVVAGGGNEQFF. CDR3 DNA sequence: TGCGCCAGCAGCCAAGTCGTAGCGGGGGGGGGAAATGAGCAGTTCTTC.